The next 23 T cell receptor beta chains were all read from a single sample in a study of cytotoxic CD8 clonotypes in ibrutinib-treated CLL. The assay was immunoSEQ multiplex PCR, and TCRdb's table has in-frame clones only and misses some. Here the sample spans 100,000 to 150,000 clones, 75% to 90% being singletons. Sequences were derived from PBMCs, sampled after 24 months of ibrutinib treatment. The receptors shown here come from a human donor with chronic lymphocytic leukemia.

The chain employs TRBV7-2 and TRBJ2-3; TRBD2 matches 9 bases. The CDR3 extends over 17 amino acids. With V trimmed by 5 bases and J by 3 bases, 12 bases remained unmatched. Per the germline V gene, CDR1 is SGHTA and CDR2 is FQGNSA. DNA for the CDR3: TGTGCCAGCAGCCCCCCGGCGGGGGGGCCGGCTACAGATACGCAGTATTTT. As protein: CASSPPAGGPATDTQYF. Full variable domain (missing parts from reference TRBV7-2 and TRBJ2-3): GAGVSQSPSNKVTEKGKDVELRCDPISGHTALYWYRQSLGQGLEFLIYFQGNSAPDKSGLPSDRFSAERTGGSVSTLTIQRTQQEDSAVYLCASSPPAGGPATDTQYFGPGTRLTVL.

The rearrangement joins TRBV6-5 to TRBJ2-5, with TRBD1 identical over 10 bases. CDR1 and CDR2 from the germline V gene are MNHEY and SVGAGI. The CDR3 has 16 amino acids. Losses at the gene ends were 2 bases for V and 0 bases for J; bases not matched to a gene: 3. CDR3 nucleotides: TGTGCCAGCAGTTACGGGGACAGGGGATACCAAGAGACCCAGTACTTC. It yields the protein CASSYGDRGYQETQYF.

The chain combines TRBV13 with TRBJ1-1; 10 nucleotides line up with TRBD1. Germline V CDR1 and CDR2: PRHDT, FYEKMQ (reference sequence). The CDR3 length is 14 residues. Germline trimming cut 4 bases from V and 5 bases from J; bases unmatched to any gene: 4. The CDR3 here is CASSSTGGATEAFF. The CDR3 bases are TGTGCCAGCAGCTCGACAGGGGGCGCGACTGAAGCTTTCTTT.

V usage is TRBV6-6 and J usage is TRBJ1-6; 11 bases line up with TRBD1. Germline-derived CDR1 and CDR2 are MNHNY and SVGAGI (reference sequence). V dropped 6 bases and J dropped 7; count of bases not matched to a gene: 5. CDR3 length equals 15 residues. CDR3 sequence (DNA): TGTGCCAGCAGCGGACAGGGGGCCCAAAATTCACCCCTCCACTTT. It specifies CASSGQGAQNSPLHF.

The chain employs TRBV27 and TRBJ2-3; 14 nucleotides align to TRBD2. V shed 5 bases and J 11 bases; nucleotides not matched to a gene: 6. The CDR3 totals 14 residues. Germline V lookup: CDR1 MNHEY, CDR2 SMNVEV (reference sequence). CDR3 protein: CASSAGTSGRLQYF. CDR3 DNA: TGTGCCAGCAGTGCCGGGACTAGCGGGAGACTGCAGTATTTT.

This sequence joins TRBV13 and TRBJ2-1; D call uncertain. Germline V gene sequence: CDR1 PRHDT, CDR2 FYEKMQ (reference sequence). The CDR3 has 18 residues. Trimming took 6 bases from V and 1 from J, leaving 22 bases between them. CDR3 residues: CASSCMSLGCQSYNEQFF. CDR3 DNA sequence: TGTGCCAGCAGTTGTATGTCTTTGGGGTGTCAATCCTACAATGAGCAGTTCTTC.

In the case of this clone: Other DNA sequences in this specimen translate into the identical CDR3. This chain joins TRBV5-6 and TRBJ1-6; the D gene is possibly TRBD1 (6 bases). The ends were cut back, 2 bases at V and 9 bases at J, with 12 bases in the middle. The CDR3 sequence is 14 residues long. CDR1 is SGHDT and CDR2 is YYEEEE in the germline V gene. The CDR3 here is CASSLNRVGSPLHF. CDR3 DNA: TGTGCCAGCAGCTTAAACAGGGTGGGTTCACCCCTCCACTTT.

The chain is built from TRBV18 and TRBJ2-7; 13 nucleotides agree with TRBD2. Per the germline V gene, CDR1 is KGHSH and CDR2 is LQKENI. The CDR3 extends over 18 amino acids. Trimming at V came to 5 bases and at J to 5 bases, leaving 15 bases not matched to a gene. CDR3 residues: CASSKQGAGLAGADEQYF. CDR3 nucleotide sequence: TGTGCCAGCTCAAAACAGGGGGCAGGACTAGCGGGAGCCGACGAGCAGTACTTC.

This clone has just a few counts. The genes are TRBV5-4 and TRBJ1-4, with 9 bases matching TRBD1. V lost 4 bases, J lost 6 bases, and 10 bases stayed unmatched. CDR3 length: 16 amino acids. CDR1 is SGHNT and CDR2 is YYREEE in the germline V gene (reference sequence). The CDR3 DNA is TGTGCCAGCAGCCCCGAGTGGGACAGGGAGTATGAAAAACTGTTTTTT. It yields the protein CASSPEWDREYEKLFF.

The chain carries TRBV9 and TRBJ2-7, with D tentatively TRBD2 (6 bases). CDR1 and CDR2 from the germline V gene are SGDLS and YYNGEE. The CDR3 runs to 13 residues. Trimming removed 7 bases from V and 3 bases from J, with 14 bases in between. Here the CDR3 reads CASGAAGNYEQYF. The DNA for the CDR3 is TGTGCCAGCGGAGCCGCGGGGAACTACGAGCAGTACTTC.

The gene calls are TRBV28 and TRBJ1-4; weak D call: TRBD1 (6 bases). The germline V gene encodes CDR1 MDHEN and CDR2 SYDVKM. V was cut by 5 bases and J by 3 bases, with 13 bases left in between. This CDR3 region has 15 residues. DNA of the CDR3: TGTGCCAGCAGTCCACCAGGGGCCTCTAATGAAAAACTGTTTTTT. Its protein is CASSPPGASNEKLFF. Variable domain in full (rest from reference TRBV28 and TRBJ1-4): DVKVTQSSRYLVKRTGEKVFLECVQDMDHENMFWYRQDPGLGLRLIYFSYDVKMKEKGDIPEGYSVSREKKERFSLILESASTNQTSMYLCASSPPGASNEKLFFGSGTQLSVL.

The chain couples TRBV19 to TRBJ2-2; D might be TRBD1 (6 bases). Looked up from germline, CDR1 is LNHDA and CDR2 is SQIVND (reference sequence). Trimming cost V 5 bases and J 4 bases, with 8 bases left between them. The CDR3 consists of 13 residues. CDR3 sequence reads: CASSARGTGELFF. DNA for the CDR3: TGTGCCAGTAGTGCCAGGGGCACCGGGGAGCTGTTTTTT.

The rearrangement joins TRBV7-8 to TRBJ2-7, with D tentatively TRBD1 (6 bases). The CDR3 consists of 17 residues. The ends were cut back, 0 bases at V and 2 bases at J, with 17 bases in the middle. Germline CDR1 is SGHVS and CDR2 is FQNEAQ. The CDR3 spells CASSLALGPAGAYEQYF. As DNA, the CDR3 is TGTGCCAGCAGCTTAGCCTTAGGGCCCGCAGGGGCCTACGAGCAGTACTTC.

The CDR3 spells CASSQVVGTFNSPLHF. The CDR3 DNA reads TGCGCCAGCAGCCAAGTGGTTGGGACCTTTAATTCACCCCTCCACTTT. This chain connects TRBV4-3 to TRBJ1-6, with a weak D call TRBD1 (5 bases). V was clipped by 1 base and J by 6 bases, with 13 bases between them. This CDR3 region has 16 residues. Germline CDR1 LGHNA, CDR2 YSLEER.

In this sample, this clone is medium-sized. V and J are TRBV28 and TRBJ1-2; D ambiguous. Germline V gene lookup returns CDR1 MDHEN and CDR2 SYDVKM. There are 10 residues in the CDR3. With 6 bases removed from V and 3 bases from J, the gap between germline ends came to 2 bases. CDR3 sequence: CASSHYGYTF. In DNA, the CDR3 is TGTGCCAGCAGCCACTATGGCTACACCTTC.

This rearrangement joins TRBV4-1 to TRBJ2-2; 7 positions agree with TRBD1. Germline V gene lookup returns CDR1 MGHRA and CDR2 YSYEKL. The CDR3 runs to 14 residues. With 6 bases clipped from V and 2 bases from J, the junction kept 3 bases outside the gene matches. In DNA, the CDR3 is TGCGCCAGCAGGGGGACAGCCAACACCGGGGAGCTGTTTTTT. This sequence encodes CASRGTANTGELFF.

The rearrangement links TRBV6-6 to TRBJ2-7, with 9 bases fitting TRBD1. This CDR3 has 15 residues. From germline, CDR1 is MNHNY and CDR2 SVGAGI (reference sequence). Trimming took 6 bases from V and 1 from J; bases not matched to a gene: 7. CDR3 sequence reads: CASSPPGQGSYEQYF. CDR3 sequence (DNA): TGTGCCAGCAGCCCTCCGGGACAGGGATCCTACGAGCAGTACTTC.

V and J are TRBV27 and TRBJ2-7; 8 bases are shared with TRBD1. Germline CDR1 is MNHEY and CDR2 is SMNVEV (reference sequence). The V and J ends lost 6 bases and 2 bases, in that order; junction bases with no gene match: 3. The CDR3 runs 13 residues. The CDR3, as DNA: TGTGCCAGCAGGGGGACAGGTCCCTACGAGCAGTACTTC. This gives the protein CASRGTGPYEQYF.

This chain uses TRBV27 with TRBJ1-2; tentative D call: TRBD1 (5 bases). The germline CDR1 and CDR2 sequences are MNHEY and SMNVEV (reference sequence). The CDR3 sequence is 13 residues long. Trimming removed 3 bases at V and 6 bases at J, with 11 bases between. This CDR3 reads CASSFVGANGYTF. In DNA form, the CDR3 reads TGTGCCAGCAGTTTTGTAGGGGCGAATGGCTACACCTTC.

This chain uses TRBV6-5 with TRBJ2-1; unclear D gene. Trimming removed 2 bases from V and 7 bases from J, with 12 bases in between. The length of the CDR3 is 14 residues. CDR1 and CDR2 from the germline V gene are MNHEY and SVGAGI. CDR3 residues: CASSYGQLRNEQFF. The CDR3 region has the DNA TGTGCCAGCAGTTACGGGCAGCTAAGGAATGAGCAGTTCTTC.

The chain couples TRBV30 to TRBJ1-2; D not certain. Germline V gene sequence: CDR1 GTSNPN, CDR2 SVGIG (reference sequence). This CDR3 is 17 amino acids long. The ends were cut back, 2 bases at V and 5 bases at J, with 24 bases in the middle. DNA for the CDR3: TGTGCCTGGAGTCCACTCACCCGGGAGGGTTGGGGATATGGCTACACCTTC. Translation gives CAWSPLTREGWGYGYTF. The variable domain in full, completed from reference TRBV30 and TRBJ1-2, reads SQTIHQWPATLVQPVGSPLSLECTVEGTSNPNLYWYRQAAGRGLQLLFYSVGIGQISSEVPQNLSASRPQDRQFILSSKKLLLSDSGFYLCAWSPLTREGWGYGYTFGSGTRLTVV.

This clone has a single count. The chain has TRBV19 and TRBJ2-1; no clear D. CDR3 length: 14 amino acids. The germline V gene has CDR1 LNHDA and CDR2 SQIVND (reference sequence). Trimming took 6 bases from V and 0 from J, leaving 9 bases between them. CDR3 in DNA: TGTGCCAGTAGACGGGCGAGCTCCTACAATGAGCAGTTCTTC. This gives the protein CASRRASSYNEQFF.

The J gene is TRBJ1-1, the V gene TRBV7-2, with D unclear. This CDR3 has 13 residues. The germline CDR1 and CDR2 sequences are SGHTA and FQGNSA. Trimming stripped 1 base from V and 5 bases from J, with 8 bases between. The CDR3 DNA is TGTGCCAGCAGCTTAGAGGCACGGACTGAAGCTTTCTTT. This translates into CASSLEARTEAFF.